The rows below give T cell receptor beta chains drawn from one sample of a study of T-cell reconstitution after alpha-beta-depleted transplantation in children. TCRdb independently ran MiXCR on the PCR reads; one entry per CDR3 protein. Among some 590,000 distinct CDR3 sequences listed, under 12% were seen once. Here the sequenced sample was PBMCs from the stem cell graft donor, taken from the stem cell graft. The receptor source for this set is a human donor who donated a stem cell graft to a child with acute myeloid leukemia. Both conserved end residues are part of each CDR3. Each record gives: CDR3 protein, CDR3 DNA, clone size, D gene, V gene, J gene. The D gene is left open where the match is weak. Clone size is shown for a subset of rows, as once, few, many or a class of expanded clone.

CATVMSGANVLTF	TGTGCTACAGTCATGTCTGGGGCCAACGTCCTGACTTTC	few	.	TRBV3-1	TRBJ2-6
CASSRDGSNTGELFF	TGTGCCAGCAGTCGTGACGGGTCGAACACCGGGGAGCTGTTTTTT	many	.	TRBV5-6	TRBJ2-2
CAIRTGTGTYEQYF	TGTGCCATCAGGACCGGGACAGGGACCTACGAGCAGTACTTC	.	TRBD1	TRBV10-3	TRBJ2-7
CASSVVGAEPGETQYF	TGTGCCAGCAGCGTAGTGGGGGCTGAGCCTGGAGAGACCCAGTACTTC	many	.	TRBV9	TRBJ2-5
CASSAGGNQETQYF	TGTGCCAGTTCAGCGGGAGGTAACCAAGAGACCCAGTACTTC	few	TRBD2	TRBV28	TRBJ2-5
CSAPRGEQFF	TGCAGTGCACCCCGAGGTGAGCAGTTCTTC	many	.	TRBV20-1	TRBJ2-1
CASSRREKVDTQYF	TGTGCCAGCAGCCGGCGGGAAAAGGTGGATACGCAGTATTTT	.	.	TRBV14	TRBJ2-3
CSVRPGPDQPQHF	TGCAGCGTGCGCCCGGGACCTGATCAGCCCCAGCATTTT	few	.	TRBV29-1	TRBJ1-5
CASGTRGTGVTDTQYF	TGTGCCAGTGGGACCCGGGGGACAGGGGTTACAGATACGCAGTATTTT	.	TRBD1	TRBV27	TRBJ2-3
CASSLGGNNIQYF	TGCGCCAGCAGCTTGGGTGGAAATAACATTCAGTACTTC	.	.	TRBV5-1	TRBJ2-4
CASSILSGTDTGELFF	TGTGCCAGCAGCATCTTGAGTGGGACCGACACCGGGGAGCTGTTTTTT	.	.	TRBV3-1	TRBJ2-2
CSARVGQGFVSPLHF	TGCAGTGCTAGGGTAGGGCAGGGGTTTGTTTCACCCCTCCACTTT	few	.	TRBV20-1	TRBJ1-6
CASSLEREEGPGETQYF	TGTGCCAGCAGCTTGGAGCGGGAGGAGGGGCCGGGAGAGACCCAGTACTTC	few	TRBD2	TRBV25-1	TRBJ2-5
CASSRQSRGSNEQFF	TGTGCCAGCAGCCGACAATCTCGGGGCTCGAATGAGCAGTTCTTC	few	.	TRBV14	TRBJ2-1
CASSPRAGASTGELFF	TGCGCCAGCAGCCCCCGAGCGGGAGCTAGCACCGGGGAGCTGTTTTTT	many	TRBD2	TRBV4-3	TRBJ2-2
CSARDPGTSGDNEQFF	TGCAGTGCTAGAGATCCCGGGACTAGCGGGGACAATGAGCAGTTCTTC	few	TRBD2	TRBV20-1	TRBJ2-1
CSVDMDTQYF	TGCAGCGTAGACATGGATACGCAGTATTTT	few	.	TRBV29-1	TRBJ2-3
CSARDRRSNQPQHF	TGCAGTGCTAGAGATAGACGCAGCAATCAGCCCCAGCATTTT	many	.	TRBV20-1	TRBJ1-5
CASSLRGTDTQYF	TGTGCCAGCAGTCTCCGCGGCACAGATACGCAGTATTTT	many	.	TRBV12-3/TRBV12-4	TRBJ2-3
CASSSGGGLAYNEQFF	TGTGCCAGCAGCTCGGGGGGGGGACTAGCCTACAATGAGCAGTTCTTC	few	TRBD2	TRBV7-3	TRBJ2-1
CASSFASGSGNEQFF	TGTGCTAGCAGCTTTGCTAGCGGGAGTGGGAATGAGCAGTTCTTC	few	TRBD2	TRBV7-7	TRBJ2-1
CASKSGGTGAYEQYF	TGTGCCAGCAAATCTGGCGGGACAGGAGCCTACGAGCAGTACTTC	.	TRBD1	TRBV2	TRBJ2-7